The source of this T cell receptor (beta chain) is a study of blood T cell repertoires in COVID-19. Study background: Samples of COVID-19 (acute and convalescent) were obtained from the United States, Italy and Spain. Nucleic acid was either cDNA or gDNA, and it came from T cells, B-cell-depleted T cells, or PBMCs.

Authors' data handling: Reference gene primer amplification gave nucleated cell count estimates. TCRdb keeps only in-frame clones here, not all; method: immunoSEQ multiplex PCR. The V and J calls and the clone size are those of that table, but D and trimming were determined from the DNA. The table includes fewer than 200,000 clones, just under 85% detected once. Per the germline V gene, CDR1 is KGHSH and CDR2 is LQKENI. V was trimmed by 3 bases and J by 2 bases, leaving 10 bases between them. The CDR3 length is 14 residues. This clone was counted between two and nine times. The J gene is TRBJ1-1, the V gene TRBV18; D is perhaps TRBD1 (5 bases). Sequencing used peripheral blood. The sequence was obtained from a man aged 35 to 55 who had recovered from COVID-19. CDR3 DNA sequence: TGTGCCAGCTCACCGTACAGGATTAACACTGAAGCTTTCTTT. Protein: CASSPYRINTEAFF.